This T cell receptor beta chain was profiled in a study of memory CD4+ T cells and cytomegalovirus serostatus. This table comes from immunoSEQ multiplex PCR, and its TCRdb copy is limited to in-frame clones, with some not included. The table shows tens of thousands of clones, with around four fifths occurring only once. Looked up from germline, CDR1 is SGDLS and CDR2 is YYNGEE. CDR3 length equals 15 residues. V was shortened by 0 bases and J by 3 bases, with 10 bases between the two germline ends. The sort gate was single viable CD3+CD4+CD8-CD45RO+ cells for memory CD4+ T cells. This receptor was identified in an adult in good health and CMV-seropositive. Specimen: memory CD4+ T cells from blood. The gene calls are TRBV9 and TRBJ1-5; the D gene is possibly TRBD1 (5 bases). The CDR3: CASSVGQGTNQPQHF. In nucleotides, the CDR3 is TGTGCCAGCAGCGTAGGCCAGGGTACCAATCAGCCCCAGCATTTT.